One sample yielded the 7 T cell receptor beta chains listed below, sequenced in a study of T cells in narcolepsy. The protocol was immunoSEQ multiplex PCR, while the TCRdb copy is restricted to in-frame clones and leaves out a portion. Of just under 30,000 clones in the sample, more than 75% are singletons; the top ten hold roughly 0.89%. Specimen: memory (CD45RA-) CD4+ T cells from blood. These receptors came from a human donor in good health.

The rearrangement links TRBV6-1 to TRBJ2-3; TRBD2 agrees at 11 bases. The germline V gene encodes CDR1 MNHNS and CDR2 SASEGT. This CDR3 is built from 15 residues. The trim removed 7 bases at V and 3 bases at J, leaving 6 bases unmatched. The CDR3 sequence: CASKVVAGGTDTQYF. Here the CDR3 DNA reads TGTGCCAGCAAGGTTGTAGCGGGAGGGACAGATACGCAGTATTTT.

On this clone: The germline gene is not matched at one end of the junction; a read error may be the cause. The chain has TRBV6-4 and TRBJ2-2; TRBD1 matches 8 bases. From germline, CDR1 is MRHNA and CDR2 SNTAGT. The CDR3 contains 15 residues. CDR3 nucleotides: TGTGCCAGGAGTGGGACAGGCCCGAACACCGGGGAGCTGTTTTTT. Translated, it gives CARSGTGPNTGELFF.

This chain uses TRBV4-3 with TRBJ2-2, with no clear D. V lost 0 bases to trimming and J lost 6 bases, with 11 bases between them. Germline V CDR1 and CDR2: LGHNA, YSLEER. The CDR3 sequence is 15 residues long. The chain's CDR3 is CASSQDWQTSGELFF. The CDR3 DNA sequence: TGCGCCAGCAGCCAAGACTGGCAGACGTCCGGGGAGCTGTTTTTT.

The chain is built from TRBV7-2 and TRBJ2-5; no firm D call. Between the trimmed V and J ends, which lost 3 bases and 2 bases, there was a span of 7 bases. The CDR3 totals 13 residues. Germline CDR1 SGHTA, CDR2 FQGNSA. This CDR3 is CASSFRVQETQYF. As DNA, the CDR3 is TGTGCCAGCAGCTTTCGGGTACAAGAGACCCAGTACTTC. Complete variable domain (other parts from reference TRBV7-2 and TRBJ2-5): GAGVSQSPSNKVTEKGKDVELRCDPISGHTALYWYRQSLGQGLEFLIYFQGNSAPDKSGLPSDRFSAERTGGSVSTLTIQRTQQEDSAVYLCASSFRVQETQYFGPGTRLLVL.

The DNA of the CDR3 is TGTGCCAGCAGCCAAGAGGTCCGCGGGACATCCTACGAGCAGTACTTC. It specifies CASSQEVRGTSYEQYF. The chain uses TRBV4-2 and TRBJ2-7, with D perhaps being TRBD1 or TRBD2 (6 bases each). Germline CDR1 is LGHNA and CDR2 is YNFKEQ. The CDR3 runs 16 residues. The germline V and J ends were trimmed by 0 bases and 1 base, with 13 bases remaining between them.

This rearrangement joins TRBV4-1 to TRBJ1-5; D is perhaps TRBD1 (5 bases). This CDR3 is 16 amino acids long. The V and J ends lost 4 bases and 2 bases respectively, with 15 bases between them. Germline CDR1 and CDR2: MGHRA and YSYEKL. Here the CDR3 DNA reads TGCGCCAGCAGCCGAGACCCAGGGAATGGCAATCAGCCCCAGCATTTT. It yields the protein CASSRDPGNGNQPQHF.

The rearrangement links TRBV27 to TRBJ1-1; 10 bases are a match to TRBD1. This CDR3 contains 14 residues. Germline CDR1 and CDR2: MNHEY and SMNVEV (reference sequence). V trimming: 8 bases; J trimming: 3 bases; junction bases outside the gene matches: 6. CDR3 amino acids: CASRRQGADTEAFF. The CDR3 DNA is TGTGCCAGCCGACGACAGGGGGCAGACACTGAAGCTTTCTTT.